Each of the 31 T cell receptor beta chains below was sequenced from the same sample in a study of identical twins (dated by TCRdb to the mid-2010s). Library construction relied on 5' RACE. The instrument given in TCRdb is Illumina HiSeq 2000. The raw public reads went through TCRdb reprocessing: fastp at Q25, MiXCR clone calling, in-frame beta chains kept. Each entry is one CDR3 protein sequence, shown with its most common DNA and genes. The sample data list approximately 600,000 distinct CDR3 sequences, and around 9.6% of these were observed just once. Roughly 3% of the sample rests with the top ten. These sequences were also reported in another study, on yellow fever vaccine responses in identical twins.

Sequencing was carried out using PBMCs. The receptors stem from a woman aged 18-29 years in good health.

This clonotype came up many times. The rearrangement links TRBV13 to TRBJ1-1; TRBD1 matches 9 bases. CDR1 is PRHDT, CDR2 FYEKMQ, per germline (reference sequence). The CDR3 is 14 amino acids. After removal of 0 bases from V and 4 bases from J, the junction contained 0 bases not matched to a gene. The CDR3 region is CASSLGTGGTEAFF. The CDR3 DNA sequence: TGTGCCAGCAGCTTAGGGACAGGGGGCACTGAAGCTTTCTTT.

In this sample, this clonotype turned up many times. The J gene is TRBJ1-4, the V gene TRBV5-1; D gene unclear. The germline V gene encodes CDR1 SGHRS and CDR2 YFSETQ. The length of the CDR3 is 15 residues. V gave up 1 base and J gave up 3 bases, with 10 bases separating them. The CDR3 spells CASSLNTVPNEKLFF. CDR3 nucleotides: TGCGCCAGCAGCTTGAATACAGTCCCTAATGAAAAACTGTTTTTT.

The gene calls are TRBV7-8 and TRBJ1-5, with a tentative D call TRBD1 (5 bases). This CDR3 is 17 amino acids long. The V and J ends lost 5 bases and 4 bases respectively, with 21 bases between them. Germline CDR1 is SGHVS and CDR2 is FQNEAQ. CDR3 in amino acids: CASSLSRWQGGNQPQHF. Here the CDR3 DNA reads TGTGCCAGCAGCCTAAGCCGGTGGCAGGGCGGAAATCAGCCCCAGCATTTT.

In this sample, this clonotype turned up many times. The CDR3 sequence is CASSLERGDTGELFF. The CDR3 nucleotides read TGTGCCAGCAGCTTGGAAAGGGGGGACACCGGGGAGCTGTTTTTT. The chain is built from TRBV5-6 and TRBJ2-2; either TRBD1 or TRBD2 may supply D (6 bases each). The CDR3 sequence is 15 residues long. Germline CDR1 and CDR2: SGHDT and YYEEEE. The ends were cut back, 0 bases at V and 3 bases at J, with 9 bases in the middle.

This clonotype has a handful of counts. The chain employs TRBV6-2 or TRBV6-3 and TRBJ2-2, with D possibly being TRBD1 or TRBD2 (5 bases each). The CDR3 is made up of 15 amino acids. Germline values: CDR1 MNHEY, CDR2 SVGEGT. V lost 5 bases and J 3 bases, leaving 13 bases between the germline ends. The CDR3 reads CASSVRDQYTGELFF. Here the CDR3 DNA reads TGTGCCAGCAGTGTCCGGGACCAGTACACCGGGGAGCTGTTTTTT.

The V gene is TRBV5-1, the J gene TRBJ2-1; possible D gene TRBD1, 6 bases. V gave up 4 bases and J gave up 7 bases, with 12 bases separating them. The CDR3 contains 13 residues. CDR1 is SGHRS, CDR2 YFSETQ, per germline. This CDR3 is CASSPGQQNEQFF. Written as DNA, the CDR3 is TGCGCCAGCAGCCCCGGACAGCAGAATGAGCAGTTCTTC.

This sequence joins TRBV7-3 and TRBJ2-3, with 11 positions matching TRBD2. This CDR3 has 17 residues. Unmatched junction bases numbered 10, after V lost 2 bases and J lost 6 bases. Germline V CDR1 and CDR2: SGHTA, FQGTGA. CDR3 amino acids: CASSLLGLAGGVDTQYF. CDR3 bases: TGTGCCAGCAGCTTACTTGGTCTAGCGGGGGGCGTGGATACGCAGTATTTT.

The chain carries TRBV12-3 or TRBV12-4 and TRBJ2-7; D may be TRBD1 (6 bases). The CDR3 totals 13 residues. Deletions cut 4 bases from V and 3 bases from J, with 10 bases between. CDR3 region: CASSSGENYEQYF. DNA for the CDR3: TGTGCCAGCAGTTCAGGGGAGAACTACGAGCAGTACTTC.

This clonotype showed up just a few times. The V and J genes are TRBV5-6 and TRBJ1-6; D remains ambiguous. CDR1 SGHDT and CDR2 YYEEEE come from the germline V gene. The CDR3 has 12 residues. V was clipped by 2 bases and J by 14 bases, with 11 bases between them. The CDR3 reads CASSLLGTTLHF. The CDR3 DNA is TGTGCCAGCAGCTTACTCGGAACGACCCTCCACTTT.

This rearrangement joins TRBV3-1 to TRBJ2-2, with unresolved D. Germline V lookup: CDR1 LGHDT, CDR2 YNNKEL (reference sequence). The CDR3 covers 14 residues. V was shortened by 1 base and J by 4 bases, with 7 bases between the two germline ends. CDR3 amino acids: CASSQGVSTGELFF. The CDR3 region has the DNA TGTGCCAGCAGCCAAGGAGTCTCCACCGGGGAGCTGTTTTTT.

The CDR3 nucleotides read TGCGCCAGCAGCTTGGTAACGGGGACAGTCTATGGCTACACCTTC. Its protein is CASSLVTGTVYGYTF. The V call is TRBV5-1, the J call TRBJ1-2; 7 positions match TRBD1. Germline CDR1 and CDR2: SGHRS and YFSETQ. Trimming took 0 bases from V and 4 from J; bases not matched to a gene: 6. The CDR3 spans 15 residues.

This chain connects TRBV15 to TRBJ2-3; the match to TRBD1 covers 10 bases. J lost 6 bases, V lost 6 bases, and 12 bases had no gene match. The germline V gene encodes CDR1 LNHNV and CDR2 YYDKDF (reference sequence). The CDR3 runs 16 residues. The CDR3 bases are TGTGCCACCAGTGCTCGCGCGGGACAGGGGCTTGATACGCAGTATTTT. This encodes CATSARAGQGLDTQYF.

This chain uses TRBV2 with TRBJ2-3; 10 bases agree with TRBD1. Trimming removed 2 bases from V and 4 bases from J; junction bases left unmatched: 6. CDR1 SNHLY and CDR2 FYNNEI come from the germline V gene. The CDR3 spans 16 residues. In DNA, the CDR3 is TGTGCCAGCAGTGAAATTCTCGGACAGGGGGCAGATACGCAGTATTTT. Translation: CASSEILGQGADTQYF.

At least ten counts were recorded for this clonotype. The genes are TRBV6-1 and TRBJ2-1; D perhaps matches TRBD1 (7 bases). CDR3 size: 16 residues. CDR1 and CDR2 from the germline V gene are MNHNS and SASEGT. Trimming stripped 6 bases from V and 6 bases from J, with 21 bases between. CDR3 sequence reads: CASRRDRDSRLNEQFF. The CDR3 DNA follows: TGTGCCAGCAGGCGGGACCGGGACAGCCGTCTCAATGAGCAGTTCTTC.

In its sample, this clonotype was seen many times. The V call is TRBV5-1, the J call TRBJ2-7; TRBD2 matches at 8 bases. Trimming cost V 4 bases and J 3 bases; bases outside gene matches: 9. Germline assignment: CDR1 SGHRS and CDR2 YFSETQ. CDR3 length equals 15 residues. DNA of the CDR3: TGCGCCAGCAGCCGGACTAGCAGAGATTACTACGAGCAGTACTTC. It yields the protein CASSRTSRDYYEQYF.

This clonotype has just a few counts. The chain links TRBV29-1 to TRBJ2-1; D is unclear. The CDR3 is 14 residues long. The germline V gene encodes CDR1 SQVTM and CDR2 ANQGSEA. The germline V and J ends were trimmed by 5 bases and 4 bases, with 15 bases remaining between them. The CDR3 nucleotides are TGCAGCGTTACAGCCCGATTTAAATACAATGAGCAGTTCTTC. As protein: CSVTARFKYNEQFF.

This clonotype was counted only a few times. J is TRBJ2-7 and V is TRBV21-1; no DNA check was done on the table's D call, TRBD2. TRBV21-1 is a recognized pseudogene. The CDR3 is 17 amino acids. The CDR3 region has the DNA TGTGCCACACTAAGAAGGGGGCTAGCGGAGAGCTCCTACGAGCAGTACTTC. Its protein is CATLRRGLAESSYEQYF.

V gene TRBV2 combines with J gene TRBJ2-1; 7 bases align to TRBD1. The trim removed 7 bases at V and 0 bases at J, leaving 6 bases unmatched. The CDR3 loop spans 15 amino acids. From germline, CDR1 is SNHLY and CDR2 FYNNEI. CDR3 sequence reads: CASNPGQNSYNEQFF. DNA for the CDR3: TGTGCCAGCAATCCGGGACAGAACTCCTACAATGAGCAGTTCTTC.

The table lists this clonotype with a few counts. The chain's CDR3 is CSVADRGFDEQYF. As DNA, the CDR3 is TGCAGCGTGGCGGACAGGGGGTTTGACGAGCAGTACTTC. This chain connects TRBV29-1 to TRBJ2-7, with 10 bases fitting TRBD1. From germline, CDR1 is SQVTM and CDR2 ANQGSEA. Trimming at V came to 6 bases and at J to 5 bases, leaving 7 bases not matched to a gene. The CDR3 extends over 13 amino acids.

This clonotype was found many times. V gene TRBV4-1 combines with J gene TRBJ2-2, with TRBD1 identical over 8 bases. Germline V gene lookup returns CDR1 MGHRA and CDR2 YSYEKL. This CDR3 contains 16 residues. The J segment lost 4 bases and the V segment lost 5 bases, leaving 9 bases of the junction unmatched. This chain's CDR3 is CASSSPPTGVTGELFF. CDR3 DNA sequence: TGCGCCAGCAGCTCCCCCCCGACAGGGGTCACCGGGGAGCTGTTTTTT.

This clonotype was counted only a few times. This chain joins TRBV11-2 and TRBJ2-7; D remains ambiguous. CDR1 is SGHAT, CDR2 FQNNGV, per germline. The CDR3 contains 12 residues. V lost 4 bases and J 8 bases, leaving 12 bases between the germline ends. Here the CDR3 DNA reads TGTGCCAGCAGCTATATCCCCGGAAAGCAGTACTTC. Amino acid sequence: CASSYIPGKQYF.

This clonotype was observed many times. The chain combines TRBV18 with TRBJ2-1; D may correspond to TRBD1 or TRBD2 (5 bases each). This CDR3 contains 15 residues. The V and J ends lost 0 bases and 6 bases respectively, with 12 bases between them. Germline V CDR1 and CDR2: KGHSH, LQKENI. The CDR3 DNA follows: TGTGCCAGCTCACCACCGAATCGAGGGGCCAATGAGCAGTTCTTC. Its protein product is CASSPPNRGANEQFF.

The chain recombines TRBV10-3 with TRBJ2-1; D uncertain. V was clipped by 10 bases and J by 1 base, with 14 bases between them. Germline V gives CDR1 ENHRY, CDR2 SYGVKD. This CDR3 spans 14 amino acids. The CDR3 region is CATAPLLSYNEQFF. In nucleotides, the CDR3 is TGTGCCACAGCCCCATTGCTGTCCTACAATGAGCAGTTCTTC.

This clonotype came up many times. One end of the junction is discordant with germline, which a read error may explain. In nucleotides, the CDR3 is TGCAGTGCTGCCAGGGACGAATTC. This translates into CSAARDEF. The chain combines TRBV20-1 with TRBJ1-2, with D maybe TRBD1 (5 bases). From germline, CDR1 is DFQATT and CDR2 SNEGSKA (reference sequence). CDR3 length: 8 amino acids.

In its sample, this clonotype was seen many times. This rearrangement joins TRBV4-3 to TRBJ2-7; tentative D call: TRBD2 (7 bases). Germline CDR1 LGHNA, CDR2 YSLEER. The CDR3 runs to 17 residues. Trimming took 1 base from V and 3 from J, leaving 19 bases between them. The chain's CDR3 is CASSQVGSGGGVYEQYF. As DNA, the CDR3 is TGCGCCAGCAGCCAAGTGGGTAGCGGAGGGGGGGTCTACGAGCAGTACTTC.

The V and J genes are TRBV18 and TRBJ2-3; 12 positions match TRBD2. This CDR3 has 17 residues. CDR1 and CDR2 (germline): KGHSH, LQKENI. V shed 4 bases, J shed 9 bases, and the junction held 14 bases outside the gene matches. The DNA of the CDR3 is TGTGCCAGCTCACAACTACTGACTAGCGGGAGCCTCGAGACGCAGTATTTT. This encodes CASSQLLTSGSLETQYF.

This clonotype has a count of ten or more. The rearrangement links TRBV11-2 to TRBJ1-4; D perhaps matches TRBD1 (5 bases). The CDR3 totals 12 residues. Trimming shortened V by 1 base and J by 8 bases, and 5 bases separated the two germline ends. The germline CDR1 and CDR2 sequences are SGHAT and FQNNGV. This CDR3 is CASSLAGEKLFF. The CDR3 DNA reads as TGTGCCAGCAGCTTAGCAGGGGAAAAACTGTTTTTT.

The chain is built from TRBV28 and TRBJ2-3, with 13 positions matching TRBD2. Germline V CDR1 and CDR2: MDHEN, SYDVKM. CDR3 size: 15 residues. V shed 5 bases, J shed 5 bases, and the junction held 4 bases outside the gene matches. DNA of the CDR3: TGTGCCAGCAGTACTAGCGGGAGGGCCGTAGATACGCAGTATTTT. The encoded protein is CASSTSGRAVDTQYF.

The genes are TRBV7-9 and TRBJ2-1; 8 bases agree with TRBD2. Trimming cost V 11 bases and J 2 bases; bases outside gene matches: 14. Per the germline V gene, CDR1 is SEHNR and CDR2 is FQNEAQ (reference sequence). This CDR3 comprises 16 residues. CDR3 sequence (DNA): TGTGCCGGGCAGGGGAGTCGGCGGGGGGCCTACAATGAGCAGTTCTTC. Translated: CAGQGSRRGAYNEQFF. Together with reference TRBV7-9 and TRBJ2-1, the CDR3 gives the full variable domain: DTGVSQNPRHKITKRGQNVTFRCDPISEHNRLYWYRQTLGQGPEFLTYFQNEAQLEKSRLLSDRFSAERPKGSFSTLEIQRTEQGDSAMYLCAGQGSRRGAYNEQFFGPGTRLTVL.

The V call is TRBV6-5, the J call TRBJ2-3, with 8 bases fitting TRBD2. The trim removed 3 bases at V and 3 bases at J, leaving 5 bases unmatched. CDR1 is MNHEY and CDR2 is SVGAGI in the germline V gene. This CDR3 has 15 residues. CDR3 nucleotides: TGTGCCAGCAGTTATTCTAGCGGGCAGACAGATACGCAGTATTTT. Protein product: CASSYSSGQTDTQYF.

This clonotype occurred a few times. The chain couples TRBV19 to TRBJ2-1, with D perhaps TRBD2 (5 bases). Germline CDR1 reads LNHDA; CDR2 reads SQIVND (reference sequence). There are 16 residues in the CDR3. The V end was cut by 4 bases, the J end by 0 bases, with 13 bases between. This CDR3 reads CASSREAVSSYNEQFF. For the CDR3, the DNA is TGTGCCAGTAGTAGGGAAGCGGTTAGCTCCTACAATGAGCAGTTCTTC.